This TCR beta chain comes out of a study of T cell clones after liver transplantation. About the research overall: HCV positivity affected three of eight recipients; the rest lacked autoimmune or viral indications. Draws occurred before transplant, before withdrawal, and after complete or failed withdrawal.

The table came from immunoSEQ multiplex PCR; TCRdb's copy has only in-frame clones and leaves some out. The table records approximately 55,000 clones, over 55% of them present only once. This CDR3 region has 11 residues. Germline V gene sequence: CDR1 MDHEN, CDR2 SYDVKM. V was pared by 6 bases and J by 11 bases, with 11 bases between. This clonotype was sampled from a human donor who received a liver transplant. This specimen was CD4+ T cells from blood, taken before liver transplant. V gene TRBV28 combines with J gene TRBJ1-5; D remains unclear. This CDR3 is CASSPDRAQHF. DNA of the CDR3: TGTGCCAGCAGCCCTGACCGGGCCCAGCATTTT.